This TCR beta chain appears in the sequencing data of a study of blood T cell repertoires in COVID-19. Authors' processing steps: Estimation of nucleated cell counts was performed using reference gene primer amplification. TCRdb's table, derived via immunoSEQ multiplex PCR, lists solely in-frame clones and lacks some. That table supplies the V and J calls and clone size; D and trimming were determined from the DNA. The data hold about 170,000 clones, with 65% to 85% observed a single time. V was cut by 2 bases and J by 6 bases, with 9 bases left in between. Germline CDR1 MNHEY, CDR2 SVGAGI. The CDR3 sequence is 13 residues long.

This chain connects TRBV6-5 to TRBJ2-3, with D perhaps matching TRBD2 (5 bases). This TCR was recovered from a man between 65 and 85 years old with active or convalescent COVID-19. Sequenced material: peripheral blood. The CDR3 bases are TGTGCCAGCAGTTACGCTAGCTGGGATACGCAGTATTTT. Translated, it gives CASSYASWDTQYF.